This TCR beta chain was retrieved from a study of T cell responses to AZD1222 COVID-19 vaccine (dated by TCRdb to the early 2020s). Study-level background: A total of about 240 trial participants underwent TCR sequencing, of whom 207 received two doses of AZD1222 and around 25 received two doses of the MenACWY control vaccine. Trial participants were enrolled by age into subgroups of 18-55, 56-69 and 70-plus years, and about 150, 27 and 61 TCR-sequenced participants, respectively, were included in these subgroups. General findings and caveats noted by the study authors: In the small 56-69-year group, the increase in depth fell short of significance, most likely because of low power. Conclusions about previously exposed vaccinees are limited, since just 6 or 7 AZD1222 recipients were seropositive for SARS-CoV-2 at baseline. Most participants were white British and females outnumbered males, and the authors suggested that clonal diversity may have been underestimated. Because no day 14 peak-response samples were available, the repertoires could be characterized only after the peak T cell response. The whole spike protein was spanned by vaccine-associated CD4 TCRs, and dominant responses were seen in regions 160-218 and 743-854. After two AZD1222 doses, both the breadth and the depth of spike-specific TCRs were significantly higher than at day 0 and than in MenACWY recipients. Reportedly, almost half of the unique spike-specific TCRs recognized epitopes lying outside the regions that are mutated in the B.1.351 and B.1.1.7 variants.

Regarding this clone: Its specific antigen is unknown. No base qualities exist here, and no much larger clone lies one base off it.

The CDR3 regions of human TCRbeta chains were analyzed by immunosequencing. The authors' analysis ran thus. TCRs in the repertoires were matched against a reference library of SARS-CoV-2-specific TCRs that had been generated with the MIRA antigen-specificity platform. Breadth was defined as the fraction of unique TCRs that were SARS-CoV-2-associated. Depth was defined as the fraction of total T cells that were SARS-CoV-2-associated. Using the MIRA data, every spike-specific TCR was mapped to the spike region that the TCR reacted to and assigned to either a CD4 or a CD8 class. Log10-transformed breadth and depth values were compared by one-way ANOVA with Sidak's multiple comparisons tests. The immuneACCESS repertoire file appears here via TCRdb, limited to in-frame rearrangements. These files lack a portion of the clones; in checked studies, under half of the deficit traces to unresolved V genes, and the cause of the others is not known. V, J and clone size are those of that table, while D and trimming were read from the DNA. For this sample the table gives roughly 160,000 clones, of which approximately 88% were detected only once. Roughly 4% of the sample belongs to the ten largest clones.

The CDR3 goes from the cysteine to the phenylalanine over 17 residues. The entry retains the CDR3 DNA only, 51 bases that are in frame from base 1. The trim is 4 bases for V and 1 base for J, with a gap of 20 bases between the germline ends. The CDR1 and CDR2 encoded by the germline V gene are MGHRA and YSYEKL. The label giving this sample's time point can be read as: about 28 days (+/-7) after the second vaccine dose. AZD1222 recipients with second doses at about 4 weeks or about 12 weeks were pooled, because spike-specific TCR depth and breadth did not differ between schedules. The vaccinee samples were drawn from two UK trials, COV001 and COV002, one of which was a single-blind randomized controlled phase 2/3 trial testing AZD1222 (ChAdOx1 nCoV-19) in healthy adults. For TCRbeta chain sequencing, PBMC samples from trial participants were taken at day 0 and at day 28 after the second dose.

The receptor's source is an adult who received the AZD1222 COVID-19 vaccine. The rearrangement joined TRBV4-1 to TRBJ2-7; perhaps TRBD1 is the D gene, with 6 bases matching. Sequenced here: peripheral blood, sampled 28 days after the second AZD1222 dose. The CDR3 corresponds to CASSPRQEVAWSYEQYF. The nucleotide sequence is TGCGCCAGCAGCCCAAGACAGGAGGTAGCTTGGTCCTACGAGCAGTACTTC.